A single sample is the source of the 8 T cell receptor beta chains below, sequenced in a study of response to subunit inactivated influenza vaccine. One entry per CDR3 protein results from TCRdb running MiXCR on the RT-PCR reads. The table shows around 570,000 distinct CDR3 sequences, with approximately 7.7% occurring only once. The material sequenced was PBMCs from blood, taken around 25 months after vaccination. These receptors were taken from a man aged 50-75 years who received an inactivated influenza vaccine.

This clonotype turned up a few times. The V gene is TRBV7-2, the J gene TRBJ1-5; weak D call: TRBD1 (5 bases). The V and J ends lost 0 bases and 6 bases respectively, with 9 bases between them. Germline V lookup: CDR1 SGHTA, CDR2 FQGNSA. The CDR3 has 14 residues. In DNA, the CDR3 is TGTGCCAGCAGCTTAGCGCGGGGGACTCAGCCCCAGCATTTT. As protein: CASSLARGTQPQHF.

The sample holds a few counts of this clonotype. This CDR3 is CASSQRGLAGSTDTQYF. The CDR3 region has the DNA TGTGCCAGCAGCCAGAGGGGACTAGCGGGGAGCACAGATACGCAGTATTTT. This rearrangement joins TRBV6-1 to TRBJ2-3; TRBD2 aligns across 13 bases. With V trimmed by 6 bases and J by 0 bases, 6 bases remained unmatched. The CDR3 is 17 residues long. Germline CDR1 reads MNHNS; CDR2 reads SASEGT.

This clonotype occurred many times. A junction boundary mismatches the germline segment, possibly from a read error. CDR3 amino acids: CASSSQKRQGLVVF. CDR3 nucleotide sequence: TGTGCCAGCAGTTCCCAGAAGAGACAGGGTCTTGTCGTCTTC. This chain joins TRBV12-3 or TRBV12-4 and TRBJ1-2; 7 bases map to TRBD1. The CDR3 loop spans 14 amino acids.

To note about this clonotype: A much larger clonotype is one base distant, so this may be a read error. The rearrangement uses TRBV2 and TRBJ2-7; a weak D match, TRBD2 (6 bases). The CDR3 spans 14 residues. V was pared by 6 bases and J by 2 bases, with 14 bases between. Germline CDR1 SNHLY, CDR2 FYNNEI. CDR3 amino acids: CASSRTCGTYEQYF. CDR3 sequence (DNA): TGTGCCAGCAGCCGGACTTGCGGGACCTACGAGCAGTACTTC.

This rearrangement joins TRBV25-1 to TRBJ1-4; tentative D call: TRBD1 (6 bases). The CDR3 runs 15 residues. V was pared by 7 bases and J by 4 bases, with 16 bases between. Germline V gene data show CDR1 as MGHDK and CDR2 as SYGVNS. The CDR3 nucleotides read TGTGCCAGCACCCCAGGGCCGGGACATAATGAAAAACTGTTTTTT. Encoded protein: CASTPGPGHNEKLFF.

The rearrangement uses TRBV18 and TRBJ1-1; D is unresolved. Germline CDR1 KGHSH, CDR2 LQKENI. The CDR3 loop spans 15 amino acids. The V and J ends lost 6 bases and 1 base respectively, with 15 bases between them. The CDR3 coding sequence is TGTGCCAGCTCCCCGCTTAAGCGGACGAACACTGAAGCTTTCTTT. Residues: CASSPLKRTNTEAFF.

This clonotype has a count of ten or more. This chain links TRBV7-2 with TRBJ1-1; TRBD1 aligns across 7 bases. This CDR3 spans 16 amino acids. With 4 bases clipped from V and 2 bases from J, the junction kept 10 bases outside the gene matches. Germline values: CDR1 SGHTA, CDR2 FQGNSA. The CDR3 DNA follows: TGTGCCAGCAGCTACTCGCCGCAGGGGGTAAACACTGAAGCTTTCTTT. This translates into CASSYSPQGVNTEAFF. The full variable domain, rest sourced from reference TRBV7-2 and TRBJ1-1, is GAGVSQSPSNKVTEKGKDVELRCDPISGHTALYWYRQSLGQGLEFLIYFQGNSAPDKSGLPSDRFSAERTGGSVSTLTIQRTQQEDSAVYLCASSYSPQGVNTEAFFGQGTRLTVV.

This clonotype was observed at least ten times. CDR3 nucleotide sequence: TGCAGCGTTGTAGGCGCCTCTGGGGCCAACGTCCTGACTTTC. It translates to CSVVGASGANVLTF. The chain combines TRBV29-1 with TRBJ2-6; no clear D. Between the trimmed V and J ends, which lost 4 bases and 0 bases, there was a span of 7 bases. This CDR3 contains 14 residues. Germline V gives CDR1 SQVTM, CDR2 ANQGSEA.